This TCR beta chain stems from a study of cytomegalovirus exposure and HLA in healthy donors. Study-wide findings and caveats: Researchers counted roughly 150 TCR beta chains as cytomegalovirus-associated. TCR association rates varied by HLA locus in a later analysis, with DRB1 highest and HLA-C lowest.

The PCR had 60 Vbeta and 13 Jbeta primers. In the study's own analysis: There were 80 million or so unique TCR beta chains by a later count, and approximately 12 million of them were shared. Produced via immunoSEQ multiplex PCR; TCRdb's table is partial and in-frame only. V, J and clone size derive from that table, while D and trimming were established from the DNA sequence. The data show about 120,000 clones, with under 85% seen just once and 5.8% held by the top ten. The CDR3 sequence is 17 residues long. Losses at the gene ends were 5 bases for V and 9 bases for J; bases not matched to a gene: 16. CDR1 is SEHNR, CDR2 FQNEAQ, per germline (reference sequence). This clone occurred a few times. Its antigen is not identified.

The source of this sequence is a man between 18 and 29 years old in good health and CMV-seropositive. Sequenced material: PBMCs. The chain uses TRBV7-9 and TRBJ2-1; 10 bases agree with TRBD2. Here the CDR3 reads CASSLPVERGGRGEQFF. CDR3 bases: TGTGCCAGCAGCCTCCCCGTCGAGCGGGGGGGCCGGGGTGAGCAGTTCTTC. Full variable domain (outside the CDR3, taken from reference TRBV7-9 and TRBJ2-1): DTGVSQNPRHKITKRGQNVTFRCDPISEHNRLYWYRQTLGQGPEFLTYFQNEAQLEKSRLLSDRFSAERPKGSFSTLEIQRTEQGDSAMYLCASSLPVERGGRGEQFFGPGTRLTVL.